This record covers a single T cell receptor beta chain. Its target is unknown. The CDR3 extends over 19 amino acids. Trimming stripped 0 bases from V and 0 bases from J, with 18 bases between. The V gene's germline CDR1 is MGHRA and CDR2 YSYEKL. A second PCR of roughly 7 to 11 cycles used a sample-barcoded 5' primer and a J-beta primer mix. In TCRdb, the 5' RACE reads were re-called with MiXCR into one record per CDR3 protein. The sample contains approximately 800,000 distinct CDR3 sequences, approximately 24% of which appear only once. The data were obtained in a study of blood T cells in healthy people across ages. Findings of the study overall: Using unsorted PBMCs precluded a conclusive naive versus antigen-experienced comparison.

These data are also associated with another study on T cells of mothers and their children. This second study says: Regardless of relatedness, pairs show thymic selection shaping TCR recombination output in a similar manner.

The TCR sequence derives from a boy between 10 and 17 years old in good health. The specimen sequenced was blood. The V and J genes are TRBV4-1 and TRBJ2-4; D is possibly TRBD1 (6 bases). CDR3 region: CASSQETQGDGIAKNIQYF. CDR3 in DNA: TGCGCCAGCAGCCAAGAAACACAGGGCGACGGAATAGCCAAAAACATTCAGTACTTC.